These 3 T cell receptor beta chains share one sample of origin, sequenced in a study of cytomegalovirus exposure and HLA in healthy donors. Primers: 60 Vbeta forward and 13 Jbeta reverse. The repertoire was sequenced with immunoSEQ multiplex PCR; TCRdb's copy has only in-frame clones and lacks some. The sample holds about 200,000 clones. The sample was PBMCs. Receptors originate from a boy aged 5-17 years in good health and CMV-seronegative.

This chain uses TRBV19 with TRBJ2-7, with D unresolved. V was clipped by 9 bases and J by 0 bases, with 12 bases between them. Germline V CDR1 and CDR2: LNHDA, SQIVND (reference sequence). The CDR3 length is 13 residues. CDR3 sequence: CASSGSISYEQYF. CDR3 in DNA: TGTGCCAGCTCAGGTTCCATCTCCTACGAGCAGTACTTC.

This chain links TRBV19 with TRBJ2-3; perhaps TRBD2 as D (6 bases). Trimming removed 6 bases from V and 2 bases from J, with 15 bases in between. CDR3 length: 15 amino acids. CDR1 is LNHDA, CDR2 SQIVND, per germline (reference sequence). The CDR3 region is CASRLVGTPTDTQYF. The CDR3 DNA reads TGTGCCAGTAGGCTGGTAGGGACTCCCACAGATACGCAGTATTTT. Together with reference TRBV19 and TRBJ2-3, the CDR3 gives the full variable domain: DGGITQSPKYLFRKEGQNVTLSCEQNLNHDAMYWYRQDPGQGLRLIYYSQIVNDFQKGDIAEGYSVSREKKESFPLTVTSAQKNPTAFYLCASRLVGTPTDTQYFGPGTRLTVL.

The chain couples TRBV15 to TRBJ1-5, with 7 positions matching TRBD1. The CDR3 spans 14 residues. CDR1 is LNHNV and CDR2 is YYDKDF in the germline V gene (reference sequence). V lost 4 bases and J lost 3; bases outside the gene matches: 3. CDR3 amino acids: CATSNRGVNQPQHF. CDR3 nucleotide sequence: TGTGCCACCAGCAACAGGGGCGTCAATCAGCCCCAGCATTTT.